This T cell receptor (beta chain) was sequenced during a study of beta chain features in type 1 diabetes. Study findings and constraints: Among patients with Type 1 diabetes, TCRB CDR3s were moderately but significantly shorter in every one of the four CD4+ subsets.

Via the markers CD45RO/CCR7/CD25/CD127/CD95/CD27, stem cell-like memory, regulatory, central memory and naive CD4+ cells were sorted. The isolated RNA, all of it, was reverse transcribed, so expressed TCRB transcripts were what got sequenced. The repertoire was sequenced with immunoSEQ multiplex PCR; TCRdb's copy has only in-frame clones and lacks some. The table lists about 900,000 clones, 17% of them singletons. The sample holds one count of this clone. Its antigen is still unknown. CDR1 MNHNY and CDR2 SVGAGI come from the germline V gene (reference sequence). Trimming shortened V by 5 bases and J by 1 base, and 14 bases separated the two germline ends. This CDR3 region has 15 residues.

The chain recombines TRBV6-6 with TRBJ1-1; D is ambiguous. What was sequenced was naive CD4+ T cells from blood. This receptor was taken from a woman under 30 in good health. CDR3 DNA sequence: TGTGCCAGCAGTGACGCCGGACGGGCGAACACTGAAGCTTTCTTT. Residues: CASSDAGRANTEAFF.